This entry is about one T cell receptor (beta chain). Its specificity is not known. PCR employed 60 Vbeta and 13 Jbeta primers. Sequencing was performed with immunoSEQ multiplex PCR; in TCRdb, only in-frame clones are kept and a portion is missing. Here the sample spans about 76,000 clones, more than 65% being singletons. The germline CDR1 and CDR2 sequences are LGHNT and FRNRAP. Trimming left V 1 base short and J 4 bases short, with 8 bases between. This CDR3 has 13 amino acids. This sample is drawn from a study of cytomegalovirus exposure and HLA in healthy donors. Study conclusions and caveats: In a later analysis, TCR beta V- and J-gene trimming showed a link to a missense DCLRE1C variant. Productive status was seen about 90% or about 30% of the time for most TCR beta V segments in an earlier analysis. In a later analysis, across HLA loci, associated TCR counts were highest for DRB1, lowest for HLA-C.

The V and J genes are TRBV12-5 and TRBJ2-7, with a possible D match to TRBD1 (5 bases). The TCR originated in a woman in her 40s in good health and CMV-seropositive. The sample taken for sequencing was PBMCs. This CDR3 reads CASGLGQFYEQYF. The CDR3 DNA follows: TGTGCTAGTGGTTTGGGACAGTTTTACGAGCAGTACTTC.